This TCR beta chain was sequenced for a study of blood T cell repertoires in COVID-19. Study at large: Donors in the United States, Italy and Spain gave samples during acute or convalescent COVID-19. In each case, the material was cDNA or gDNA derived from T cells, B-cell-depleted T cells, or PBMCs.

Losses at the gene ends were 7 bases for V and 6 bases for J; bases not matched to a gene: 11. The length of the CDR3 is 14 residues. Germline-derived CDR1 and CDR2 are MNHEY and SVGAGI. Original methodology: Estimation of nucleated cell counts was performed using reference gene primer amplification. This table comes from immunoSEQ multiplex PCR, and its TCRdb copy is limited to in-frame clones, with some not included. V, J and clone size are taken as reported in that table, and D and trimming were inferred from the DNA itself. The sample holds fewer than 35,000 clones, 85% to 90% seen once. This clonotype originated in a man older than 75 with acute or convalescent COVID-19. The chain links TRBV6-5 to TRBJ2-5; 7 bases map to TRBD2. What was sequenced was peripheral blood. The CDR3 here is CASTLREGVKTQYF. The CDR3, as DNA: TGTGCCAGCACCTTAAGGGAGGGCGTGAAGACCCAGTACTTC.